This T cell receptor (beta chain) derives from a study of blood T cell repertoires in COVID-19. Germline CDR1 reads SGHRS; CDR2 reads YFSETQ. Trimming cost V 6 bases and J 0 bases, with 6 bases left between them. This CDR3 is 12 amino acids long. Sequenced by immunoSEQ multiplex PCR; TCRdb stores in-frame clones only, minus some. The sample shows some 220,000 clones, roughly 80% of them seen only once. Sequences were obtained from peripheral blood. The TCR originated in a woman aged 60 to 75 with active or convalescent COVID-19. The chain is built from TRBV5-1 and TRBJ2-5, with D uncertain. In DNA, the CDR3 is TGCGCCAGCAATAGTAACCAAGAGACCCAGTACTTC. Its protein is CASNSNQETQYF.